This record looks at one TCR beta chain sequence and its context. The antigen is undetermined. The data were obtained in a study of identifying expanded T cells in peripheral blood. Study-level findings and limits: Two-week clone count variance significantly increased as total template count grew. Technical replicates showed about 1.1 changed clones; two weeks about 16.4; four weeks 19.

Per the germline V gene, CDR1 is MNHEY and CDR2 is SVGAGI. Between the trimmed V and J ends, which lost 6 bases and 0 bases, there was a span of 9 bases. This CDR3 is 15 amino acids long. Healthy donors had no documented immune events, such as infections, while sampled. Assay used: immunoSEQ multiplex PCR; TCRdb lists only in-frame clones, some missing. The sample records fewer than 85,000 clones, about 88% being singletons. Input material: blood. The TCR originated in a person between 18 and 69 years old in good health. The V call is TRBV6-5, the J call TRBJ2-6; unclear D gene. The chain's CDR3 is CASSSSGSGANVLTF. Written as DNA, the CDR3 is TGTGCCAGCAGCTCCTCGGGCTCTGGGGCCAACGTCCTGACTTTC.